This TCR beta chain was recovered during a study of cytomegalovirus exposure and HLA in healthy donors. To note about this clone: An end of the junction differs from the germline gene, which may be a read error.

Clones were read by immunoSEQ multiplex PCR, and TCRdb kept only the in-frame ones, dropping some. The sample lists approximately 160,000 clones, roughly 90% seen once, with roughly 5.7% in the top ten. This CDR3 comprises 17 residues. Germline loops: CDR1 MNHNS, CDR2 SASEGT. This receptor was identified in a woman aged 25 to 39 in good health and CMV-seronegative. The rearrangement links TRBV6-1 to TRBJ2-3, with 8 bases fitting TRBD2. The sequenced material came from PBMCs. The CDR3 DNA reads TGTGCCAGCAGTCAAGCCATCGGAGCGGGGGGCACAGATACGCAGTATTTT. This translates into CASSQAIGAGGTDTQYF.